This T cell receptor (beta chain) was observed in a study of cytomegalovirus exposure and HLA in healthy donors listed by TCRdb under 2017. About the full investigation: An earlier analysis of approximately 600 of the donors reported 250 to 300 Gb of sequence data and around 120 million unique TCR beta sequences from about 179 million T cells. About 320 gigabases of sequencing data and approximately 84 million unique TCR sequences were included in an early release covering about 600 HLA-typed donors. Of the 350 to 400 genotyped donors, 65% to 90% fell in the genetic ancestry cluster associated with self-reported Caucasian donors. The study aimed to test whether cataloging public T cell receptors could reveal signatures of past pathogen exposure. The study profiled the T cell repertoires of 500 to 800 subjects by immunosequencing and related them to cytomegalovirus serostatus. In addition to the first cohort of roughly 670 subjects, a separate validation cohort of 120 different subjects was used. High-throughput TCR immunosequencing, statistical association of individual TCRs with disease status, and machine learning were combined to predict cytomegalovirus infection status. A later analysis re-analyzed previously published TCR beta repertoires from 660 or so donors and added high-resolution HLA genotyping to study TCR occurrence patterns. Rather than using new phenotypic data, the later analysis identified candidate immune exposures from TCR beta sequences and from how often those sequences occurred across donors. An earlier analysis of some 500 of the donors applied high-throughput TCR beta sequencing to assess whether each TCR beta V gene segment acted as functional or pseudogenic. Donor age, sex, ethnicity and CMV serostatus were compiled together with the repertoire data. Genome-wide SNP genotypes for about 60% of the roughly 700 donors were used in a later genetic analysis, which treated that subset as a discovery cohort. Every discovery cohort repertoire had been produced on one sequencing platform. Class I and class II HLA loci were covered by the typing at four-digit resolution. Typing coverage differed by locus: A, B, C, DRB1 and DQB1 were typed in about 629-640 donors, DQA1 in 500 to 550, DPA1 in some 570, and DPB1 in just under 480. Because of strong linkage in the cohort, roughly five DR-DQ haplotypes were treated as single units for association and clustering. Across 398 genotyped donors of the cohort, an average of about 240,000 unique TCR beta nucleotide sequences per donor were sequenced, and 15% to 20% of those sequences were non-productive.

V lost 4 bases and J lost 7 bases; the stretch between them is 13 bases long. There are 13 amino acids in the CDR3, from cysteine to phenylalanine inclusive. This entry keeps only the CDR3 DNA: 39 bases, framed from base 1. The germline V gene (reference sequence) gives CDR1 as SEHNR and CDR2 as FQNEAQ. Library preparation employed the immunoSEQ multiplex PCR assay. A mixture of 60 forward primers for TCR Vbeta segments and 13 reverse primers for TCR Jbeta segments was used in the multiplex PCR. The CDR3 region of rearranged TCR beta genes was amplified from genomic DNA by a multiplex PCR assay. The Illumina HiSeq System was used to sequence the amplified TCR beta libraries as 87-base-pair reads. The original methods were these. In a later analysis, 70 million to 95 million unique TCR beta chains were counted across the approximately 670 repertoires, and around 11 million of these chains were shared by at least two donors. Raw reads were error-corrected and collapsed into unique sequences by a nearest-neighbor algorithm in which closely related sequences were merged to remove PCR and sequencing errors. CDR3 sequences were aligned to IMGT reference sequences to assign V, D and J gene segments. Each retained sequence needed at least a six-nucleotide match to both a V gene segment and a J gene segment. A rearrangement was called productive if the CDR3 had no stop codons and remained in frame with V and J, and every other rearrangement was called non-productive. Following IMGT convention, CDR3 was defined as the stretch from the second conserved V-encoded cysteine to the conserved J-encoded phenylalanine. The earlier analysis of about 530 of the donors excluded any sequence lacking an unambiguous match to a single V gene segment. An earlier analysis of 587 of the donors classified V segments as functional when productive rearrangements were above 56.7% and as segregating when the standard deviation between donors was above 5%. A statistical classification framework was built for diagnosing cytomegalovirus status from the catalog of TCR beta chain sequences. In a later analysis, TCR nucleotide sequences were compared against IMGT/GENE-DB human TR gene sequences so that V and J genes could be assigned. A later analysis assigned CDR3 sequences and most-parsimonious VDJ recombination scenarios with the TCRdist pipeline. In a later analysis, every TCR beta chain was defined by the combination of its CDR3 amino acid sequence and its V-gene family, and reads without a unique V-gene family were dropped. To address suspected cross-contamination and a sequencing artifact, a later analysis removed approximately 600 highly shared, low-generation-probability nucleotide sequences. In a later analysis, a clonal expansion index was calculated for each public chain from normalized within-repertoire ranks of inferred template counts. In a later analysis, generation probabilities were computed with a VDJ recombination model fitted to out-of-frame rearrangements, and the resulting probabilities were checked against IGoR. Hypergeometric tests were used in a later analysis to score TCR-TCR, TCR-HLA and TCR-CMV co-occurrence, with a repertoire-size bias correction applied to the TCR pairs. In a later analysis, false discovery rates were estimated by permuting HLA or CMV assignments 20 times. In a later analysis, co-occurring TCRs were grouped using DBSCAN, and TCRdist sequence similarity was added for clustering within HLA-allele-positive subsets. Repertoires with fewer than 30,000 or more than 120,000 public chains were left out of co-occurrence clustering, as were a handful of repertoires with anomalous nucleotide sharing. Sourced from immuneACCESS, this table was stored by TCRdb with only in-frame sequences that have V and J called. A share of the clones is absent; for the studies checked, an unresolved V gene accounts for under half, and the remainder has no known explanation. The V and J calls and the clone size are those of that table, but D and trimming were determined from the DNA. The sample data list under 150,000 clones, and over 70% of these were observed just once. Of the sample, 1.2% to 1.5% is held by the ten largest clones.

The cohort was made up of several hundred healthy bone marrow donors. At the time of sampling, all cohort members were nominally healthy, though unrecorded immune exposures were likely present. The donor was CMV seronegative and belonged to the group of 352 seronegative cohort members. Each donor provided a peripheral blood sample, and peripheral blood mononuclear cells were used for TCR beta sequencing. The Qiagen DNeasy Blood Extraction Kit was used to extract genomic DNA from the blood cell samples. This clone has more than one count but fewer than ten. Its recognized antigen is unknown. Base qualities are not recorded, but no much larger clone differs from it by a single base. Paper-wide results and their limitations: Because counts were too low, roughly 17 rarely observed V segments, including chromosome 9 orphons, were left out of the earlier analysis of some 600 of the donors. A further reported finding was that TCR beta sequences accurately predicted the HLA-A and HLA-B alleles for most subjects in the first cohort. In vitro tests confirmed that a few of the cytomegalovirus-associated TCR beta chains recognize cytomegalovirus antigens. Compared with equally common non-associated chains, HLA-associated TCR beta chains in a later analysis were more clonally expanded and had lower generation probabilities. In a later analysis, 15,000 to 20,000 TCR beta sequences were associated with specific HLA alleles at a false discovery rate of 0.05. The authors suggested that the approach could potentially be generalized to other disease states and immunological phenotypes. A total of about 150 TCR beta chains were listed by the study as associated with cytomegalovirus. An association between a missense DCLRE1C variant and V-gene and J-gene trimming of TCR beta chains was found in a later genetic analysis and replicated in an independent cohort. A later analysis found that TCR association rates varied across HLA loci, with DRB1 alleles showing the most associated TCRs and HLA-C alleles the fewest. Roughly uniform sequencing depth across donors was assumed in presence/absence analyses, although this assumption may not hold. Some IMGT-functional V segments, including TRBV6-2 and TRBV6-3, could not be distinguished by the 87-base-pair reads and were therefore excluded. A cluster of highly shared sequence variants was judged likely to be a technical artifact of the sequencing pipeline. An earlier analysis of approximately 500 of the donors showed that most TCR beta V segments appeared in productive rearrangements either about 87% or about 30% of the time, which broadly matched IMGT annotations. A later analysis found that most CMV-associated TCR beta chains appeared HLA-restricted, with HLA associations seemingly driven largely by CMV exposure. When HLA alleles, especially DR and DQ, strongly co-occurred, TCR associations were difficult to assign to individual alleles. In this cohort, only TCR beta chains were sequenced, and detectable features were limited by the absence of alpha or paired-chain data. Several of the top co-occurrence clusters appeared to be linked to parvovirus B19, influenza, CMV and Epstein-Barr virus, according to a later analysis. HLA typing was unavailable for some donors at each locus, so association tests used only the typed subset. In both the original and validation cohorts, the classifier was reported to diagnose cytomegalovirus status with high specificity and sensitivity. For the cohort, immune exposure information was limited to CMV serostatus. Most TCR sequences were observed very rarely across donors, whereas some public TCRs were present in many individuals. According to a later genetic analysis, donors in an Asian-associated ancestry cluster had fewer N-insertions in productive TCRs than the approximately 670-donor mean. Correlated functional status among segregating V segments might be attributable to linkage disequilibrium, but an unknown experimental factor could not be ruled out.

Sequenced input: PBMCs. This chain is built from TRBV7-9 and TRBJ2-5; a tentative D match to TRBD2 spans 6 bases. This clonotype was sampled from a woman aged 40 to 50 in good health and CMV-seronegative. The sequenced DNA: TGTGCCAGCAGCTCCACCCGGGGGACGACCCAGTACTTC. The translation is CASSSTRGTTQYF.